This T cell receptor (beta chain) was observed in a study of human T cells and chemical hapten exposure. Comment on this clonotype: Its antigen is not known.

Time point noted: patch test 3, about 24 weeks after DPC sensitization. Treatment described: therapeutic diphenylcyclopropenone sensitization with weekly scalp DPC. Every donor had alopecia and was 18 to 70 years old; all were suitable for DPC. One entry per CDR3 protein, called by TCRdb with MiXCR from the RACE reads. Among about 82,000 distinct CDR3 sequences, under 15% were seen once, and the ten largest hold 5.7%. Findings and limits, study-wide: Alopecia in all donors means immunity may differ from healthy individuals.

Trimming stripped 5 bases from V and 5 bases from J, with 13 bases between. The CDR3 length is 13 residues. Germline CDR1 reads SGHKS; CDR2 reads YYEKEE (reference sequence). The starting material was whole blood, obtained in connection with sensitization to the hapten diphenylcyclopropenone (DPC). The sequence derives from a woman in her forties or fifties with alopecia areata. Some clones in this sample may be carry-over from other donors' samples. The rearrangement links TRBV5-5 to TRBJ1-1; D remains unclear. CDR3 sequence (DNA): TGTGCCAGCAGTTATATTTTGGGAACTGAAGCTTTCTTT. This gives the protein CASSYILGTEAFF.